The rows below give T cell receptor beta chains drawn from one sample of a study of T cell changes during pregnancy in multiple sclerosis. Assay: immunoSEQ multiplex PCR; the TCRdb copy retains only in-frame clones and omits some. The repertoire holds about 69,000 clones, with 85% to 95% as singletons. Sample: peripheral blood, taken in the third trimester of pregnancy. These receptors were taken from a female donor in good health, enrolled as a control in a pregnancy study. The CDR3 runs from the conserved cysteine through the conserved F or W. The order of the fields is J gene, D gene, V gene, clone size, CDR3 DNA, CDR3 protein. A D gene is named only where the DNA matches it firmly. Rows may omit the clone size; those that give it use once, few, many or a size class.

J: TRBJ1-2; D: .; V: TRBV5-6; size: .; DNA: TGTGCCAGCAGCTTCGGGGGACCCGGTGGCTACACCTTC; CDR3: CASSFGGPGGYTF
J: TRBJ2-7; D: .; V: TRBV11-2; size: .; DNA: TGTGCCAGCAGCTTTGGACCTTTTAGCGGCGAGCAGTACTTC; CDR3: CASSFGPFSGEQYF
J: TRBJ2-7; D: .; V: TRBV10-3; size: .; DNA: TGTGCCATCAGTGAGTCGAGTCACTACGAGCAGTACTTC; CDR3: CAISESSHYEQYF
J: TRBJ2-2; D: TRBD2; V: TRBV9; size: few; DNA: TGTGCCAGCGGACTTCGGGGGGGCCTCAACACCGGGGAGCTGTTTTTT; CDR3: CASGLRGGLNTGELFF
J: TRBJ2-7; D: TRBD2; V: TRBV27; size: .; DNA: TGTGCCAGCAGTACCCCATCTCTAGCGGAATCCTACTTC; CDR3: CASSTPSLAESYF
J: TRBJ2-7; D: .; V: TRBV6-5; size: .; DNA: TGTGCCAGCAGGGGGCTCCCCTACGAGCAGTACTTC; CDR3: CASRGLPYEQYF
J: TRBJ2-2; D: .; V: TRBV7-3; size: .; DNA: TGTGCCAGCAGCAGGGGAGGCGGCACCGGGGAGCTGTTTTTT; CDR3: CASSRGGGTGELFF
J: TRBJ1-2; D: .; V: TRBV10-3; size: once; DNA: TGTGCCATCAGTCAGGTACCCTCAGACTATGGCTACACCTTC; CDR3: CAISQVPSDYGYTF
J: TRBJ1-2; D: TRBD1; V: TRBV14; size: .; DNA: TGTGCCAGCAGCCAAATACAGGGGATGGGCGGCTACACCTTC; CDR3: CASSQIQGMGGYTF
J: TRBJ1-2; D: TRBD1; V: TRBV18; size: .; DNA: TGTGCCAGCTCACCAGGACGGACAGGGGGAAACTATGGCTACACCTTC; CDR3: CASSPGRTGGNYGYTF
J: TRBJ1-5; D: .; V: TRBV7-9; size: .; DNA: TGTGCCAGCAGCCTTGGGCTGAATCAGCCCCAGCATTTT; CDR3: CASSLGLNQPQHF
J: TRBJ1-1; D: TRBD1; V: TRBV7-9; size: .; DNA: TGTGCCAGCAGCTTATCCGGGACAGCTGGCACTGAAGCTTTCTTT; CDR3: CASSLSGTAGTEAFF
J: TRBJ2-7; D: .; V: TRBV7-6; size: .; DNA: TGTGCCAGCAGCAACCACGGTCGGTTGTACGAGCAGTACTTC; CDR3: CASSNHGRLYEQYF
J: TRBJ2-3; D: .; V: TRBV5-6; size: .; DNA: TGTGCCAGCAGCTTAGCGGTTCGCACAGATACGCAGTATTTT; CDR3: CASSLAVRTDTQYF
J: TRBJ2-7; D: TRBD2; V: TRBV18; size: .; DNA: TGTGCCAGCTCACCATCAAAAGCGGGGGCCTACGAGCAGTACTTC; CDR3: CASSPSKAGAYEQYF
J: TRBJ1-2; D: TRBD1; V: TRBV5-1; size: .; DNA: TGCGCCAGCAGCTTGCAGGGACAGGGAGTCTATGGCTACACCTTC; CDR3: CASSLQGQGVYGYTF
J: TRBJ2-7; D: TRBD1; V: TRBV7-9; size: .; DNA: TGTGCCAGCAGCTCCGGGACAGCAGGCTCCTACGAGCAGTACTTC; CDR3: CASSSGTAGSYEQYF
J: TRBJ2-5; D: .; V: TRBV2; size: .; DNA: TGTGCCAGCAGTGAAAGTAGAGAGACCCAGTACTTC; CDR3: CASSESRETQYF
J: TRBJ2-7; D: .; V: TRBV12-2; size: .; DNA: TGTGCAAGTCGCCTACGCGACGGGACAGGGCCCTACGAGCAGTACTTC; CDR3: CASRLRDGTGPYEQYF
J: TRBJ2-5; D: .; V: TRBV18; size: .; DNA: TGTGCCAGCTCACCGGGGGGGCGTCAAGAGACCCAGTACTTC; CDR3: CASSPGGRQETQYF
J: TRBJ2-5; D: TRBD1; V: TRBV14; size: .; DNA: TGTGCCAGCAGCCTGAGGACAGGGAAAGAGACCCAGTACTTC; CDR3: CASSLRTGKETQYF
J: TRBJ1-2; D: .; V: TRBV19; size: .; DNA: TGTGCCACCTCGAGCAGGGGACGAGGCTATGGCTACACCTTC; CDR3: CATSSRGRGYGYTF
J: TRBJ1-2; D: TRBD1; V: TRBV30; size: .; DNA: TGTGCCTGGGGACAGGAAGACTACTATGGCTACACCTTC; CDR3: CAWGQEDYYGYTF
J: TRBJ2-7; D: .; V: TRBV5-6; size: .; DNA: TGTGCCAGCAGATTAAGAACAGGGTGGGGCGTTTACGAGCAGTACTTC; CDR3: CASRLRTGWGVYEQYF
J: TRBJ1-4; D: TRBD1; V: TRBV7-9; size: .; DNA: TGTGCCAGCAGCTTAGGACAGGGCAATGAAAAACTGTTTTTT; CDR3: CASSLGQGNEKLFF
J: TRBJ1-2; D: .; V: TRBV9; size: .; DNA: TGTGCCAGCAGCTTCCTCGCCGGGGCTAACTATGGCTACACCTTC; CDR3: CASSFLAGANYGYTF
J: TRBJ1-2; D: .; V: TRBV20-1; size: .; DNA: TGCAGTGCTAGAGATTTCGATGGCTACACCTTC; CDR3: CSARDFDGYTF
J: TRBJ1-4; D: TRBD1; V: TRBV4-1; size: few; DNA: TGCGCCAGCAGCCAAGTGGCAGGGGGAGCAGAAAAACTGTTTTTT; CDR3: CASSQVAGGAEKLFF
J: TRBJ2-3; D: .; V: TRBV19; size: .; DNA: TGTGCCAGTACATTCCCAGGGGCACGCACGCAGTATTTT; CDR3: CASTFPGARTQYF
J: TRBJ2-7; D: TRBD1; V: TRBV12-5; size: .; DNA: TGTGCTAGTGCCCCGCCGGGACAGGGGTCCTACGAGCAGTACTTC; CDR3: CASAPPGQGSYEQYF
J: TRBJ2-1; D: TRBD2; V: TRBV7-3; size: once; DNA: TGTGCCAGCAGCTTCGGGGGGGGCGTCTCCTACAATGAGCAGTTCTTC; CDR3: CASSFGGGVSYNEQFF
J: TRBJ1-1; D: TRBD1; V: TRBV7-9; size: .; DNA: TGTGCCAGCAGCTTCTCCGGGACAGGGAGCCTTGAAGCTTTCTTT; CDR3: CASSFSGTGSLEAFF
J: TRBJ2-7; D: .; V: TRBV10-2; size: .; DNA: TGCGCCAGCAGTGACTTCGGAGCGACCTACGAGCAGTACTTC; CDR3: CASSDFGATYEQYF
J: TRBJ2-3; D: TRBD2; V: TRBV29-1; size: .; DNA: TGCAGCGTTCCCTCAACCCCTCCTAGCGGGGGGCTCACAGATACGCAGTATTTT; CDR3: CSVPSTPPSGGLTDTQYF
J: TRBJ1-2; D: .; V: TRBV28; size: .; DNA: TGTGCCAGCAGCGTAGGCGGGAATCTCTATGGCTACACCTTC; CDR3: CASSVGGNLYGYTF
J: TRBJ2-1; D: TRBD2; V: TRBV5-1; size: .; DNA: TGCGCCAGCAGCTTGAGCGGGGGGGCCGTCAATGAGCAGTTCTTC; CDR3: CASSLSGGAVNEQFF
J: TRBJ1-4; D: .; V: TRBV6-6; size: .; DNA: TGTGCCAGCAGTCCAAATCCCGGGGGGCTGTATGAAAAACTGTTTTTT; CDR3: CASSPNPGGLYEKLFF
J: TRBJ1-2; D: .; V: TRBV6-5; size: .; DNA: TGTGCCAGCAGTTATGAATCCAGGGGAAACTATGGCTACACCTTC; CDR3: CASSYESRGNYGYTF
J: TRBJ2-7; D: .; V: TRBV29-1; size: .; DNA: TGCAGCGCAGGGTCCTACGAGCAGTACTTC; CDR3: CSAGSYEQYF
J: TRBJ2-3; D: TRBD2; V: TRBV6-4; size: .; DNA: TGTGCCAGCAGTGTTCTAGCGGGAGAGGACACAGATACGCAGTATTTT; CDR3: CASSVLAGEDTDTQYF
J: TRBJ2-1; D: TRBD2; V: TRBV7-8; size: .; DNA: TGTGCCAGCAGCTTACGACTAGCGGGTTCCTACAATGAGCAGTTCTTC; CDR3: CASSLRLAGSYNEQFF
J: TRBJ2-5; D: TRBD2; V: TRBV15; size: .; DNA: TGTGCCACCAGCAGAGATTCTAGCGGGAGGGCCGGTGAGACCCAGTACTTC; CDR3: CATSRDSSGRAGETQYF